This TCR beta chain was sequenced in a study of T cell responses to AZD1222 COVID-19 vaccine. Notes on the study in general: Repertoires were collected only later (after the peak T cell response had occurred). Baseline seropositivity characterized only six or seven AZD1222 recipients. Possibly, clonal diversity was underestimated; donors were largely white British and included more females.

In the case of this clone: Its antigen is currently unknown.

TCRdb's copy holds only in-frame clones and misses some; the assay was immunoSEQ multiplex PCR. The sample includes some 150,000 clones, 90% of them seen just once. This CDR3 has 14 residues. Trimming cost V 2 bases and J 1 base, with 8 bases left between them. CDR1 is SEHNR and CDR2 is FQNEAQ in the germline V gene (reference sequence). The receptor comes from an adult in good health. The source was peripheral blood, collected on day 0 of AZD1222 vaccination. This chain joins TRBV7-9 and TRBJ1-2; D is perhaps TRBD1 (5 bases). The DNA for the CDR3 is TGTGCCAGCAGCTTAACTGGGGGTAACTATGGCTACACCTTC. Encoded protein: CASSLTGGNYGYTF.